A selection of T cell receptor beta chains follows, all from one sample in a study of technical replicates of blood from several donors. Some clones are missing from TCRdb's copy, which holds only in-frame ones; the method was immunoSEQ multiplex PCR. The sample has tens of thousands of clones; approximately 95% are singletons. The specimen sequenced was T cells isolated from PBMCs. These receptors all come from a human donor in good health. Each CDR3 is given with its conserved first and last residue. D genes are given only for firm matches. Size is omitted from some rows. Given values are once, few, many or a class for expanded clones.

cdr3_aa,cdr3_nt,clone_size,j_call,d_call,v_call
CASSQTGTGLDQPQHF,TGTGCCAGCAGCCAGACTGGGACAGGGCTAGATCAGCCCCAGCATTTT,.,TRBJ1-5,TRBD1,TRBV5-4
CASSVTDTGELFF,TGTGCCAGCAGTGTGACAGATACCGGGGAGCTGTTTTTT,.,TRBJ2-2,.,TRBV6-4
CATQEGGTGRLYGYTF,TGTGCCACCCAAGAAGGTGGGACAGGGCGTCTCTATGGCTACACCTTC,.,TRBJ1-2,TRBD1,TRBV25-1
CASSLEPMNTEAFF,TGCGCCAGCAGCTTGGAGCCAATGAACACTGAAGCTTTCTTT,.,TRBJ1-1,.,TRBV5-1
CASSQAGPDTEAFF,TGCGCCAGCAGCCAGGCGGGACCTGACACTGAAGCTTTCTTT,.,TRBJ1-1,.,TRBV4-1
CASSDTGGPNTEAFF,TGCGCCAGCAGTGATACAGGGGGCCCCAACACTGAAGCTTTCTTT,.,TRBJ1-1,TRBD1,TRBV10-1
CASRDRGYEQYF,TGCGCCTCCCGGGACAGGGGCTACGAGCAGTACTTC,.,TRBJ2-7,TRBD1,TRBV23-1
CASGGRRGGADTQYF,TGTGCCAGCGGGGGACGGCGGGGGGGAGCAGATACGCAGTATTTT,.,TRBJ2-3,TRBD2,TRBV2
CASSETGDSLNQPQHF,TGTGCCAGCAGTGAAACAGGGGACTCCTTGAATCAGCCCCAGCATTTT,.,TRBJ1-5,TRBD1,TRBV2
CASSEVAGGTYEQYF,TGTGCCAGCAGTGAAGTGGCAGGGGGTACCTACGAGCAGTACTTC,.,TRBJ2-7,TRBD1,TRBV6-1
CASSPHSGVEGFHEQYF,TGCGCCAGCAGCCCACACTCGGGAGTTGAAGGGTTCCACGAGCAGTACTTC,.,TRBJ2-7,.,TRBV4-1
CASSGGLAGEWAGELFF,TGTGCCAGCAGCGGGGGACTAGCGGGCGAGTGGGCCGGGGAGCTGTTTTTT,.,TRBJ2-2,TRBD2,TRBV2
CASSPLAGAYTDTQYF,TGTGCCAGCAGCCCTCTAGCGGGGGCGTACACAGATACGCAGTATTTT,.,TRBJ2-3,TRBD2,TRBV7-6
CSAMAHGSGNTIYF,TGCAGCGCCATGGCACACGGGTCTGGAAACACCATATATTTT,.,TRBJ1-3,.,TRBV29-1
CASSGLAGPFSYNEQFF,TGTGCCAGCAGTGGACTAGCGGGGCCATTCTCCTACAATGAGCAGTTCTTC,once,TRBJ2-1,TRBD2,TRBV28
CASSQGLAGRNEQFF,TGTGCCAGCAGCCAAGGACTAGCGGGGCGCAATGAGCAGTTCTTC,.,TRBJ2-1,TRBD2,TRBV4-2
CSVVVSGPSDEQFF,TGCAGCGTTGTCGTTAGCGGGCCCTCGGATGAGCAGTTCTTC,.,TRBJ2-1,TRBD2,TRBV29-1
CSGDGIGSRGYMNTEAFF,TGCAGCGGCGACGGGATAGGGTCCAGGGGGTACATGAACACTGAAGCTTTCTTT,.,TRBJ1-1,TRBD1,TRBV29-1
CASSLQGHGEKLFF,TGCGCCAGCAGCTTACAGGGGCATGGCGAAAAACTGTTTTTT,.,TRBJ1-4,TRBD1,TRBV5-1
CASSPGHAHEQYF,TGTGCTAGCAGCCCCGGTCATGCCCACGAGCAGTACTTC,.,TRBJ2-7,.,TRBV7-7
CASRKTSGVHNEQFF,TGTGCCAGCAGAAAGACTAGCGGGGTTCACAATGAGCAGTTCTTC,.,TRBJ2-1,TRBD2,TRBV6-5
CASSLAGGAGYTF,TGTGCCAGCAGCTTGGCAGGGGGAGCTGGCTACACCTTC,.,TRBJ1-2,TRBD1,TRBV5-6